Below, one T cell receptor (beta chain) is given with its context. The target antigen is unknown. RNA, at roughly 0.45 to 1 ug, was reverse transcribed with random hexamers. With immunoSEQ multiplex PCR, TCR beta CDR3 was amplified across 54 Vbeta and 13 Jbeta. Using its own MiXCR run on the immunoSEQ multiplex PCR reads, TCRdb lists one record per CDR3 protein. Of about 210,000 distinct CDR3 sequences listed, approximately 94% are singletons. These data originate in a study of CD8 T cells in Susac syndrome. Findings and limits, study-wide: There was no clonal expansion in the CD4+ T cell repertoires of Susac syndrome.

Blood CD8+ and CD4+ T cells underwent high-throughput TCR beta sequencing. TEMRA cells were enriched by FACS, and CD4+ and CD8+ T cells were negatively isolated. From germline, CDR1 is DFQATT and CDR2 SNEGSKA (reference sequence). This CDR3 has 12 amino acids. The V segment lost 5 bases and the J segment 4 bases; nucleotides outside the gene matches: 5. The sequencing input was CD4+ T cells from PBMCs. The V call is TRBV20-1, the J call TRBJ2-7; 7 bases are a match to TRBD1. This clonotype was sampled from a human donor with Susac syndrome. The chain's CDR3 is CSARRQGYEQYF. CDR3 bases: TGCAGTGCTCGCAGACAGGGATACGAGCAGTACTTC.